This entry is about one T cell receptor (beta chain). The data stem from a study of blood T cell repertoires in COVID-19. Study context: Acute and convalescent COVID-19 samples came from the United States, Italy and Spain. Sample material is recorded as cDNA or gDNA derived from T cells, B-cell-depleted T cells, or PBMCs.

V was clipped by 6 bases and J by 4 bases, with 9 bases between them. The CDR3 covers 12 residues. Germline values: CDR1 SQVTM, CDR2 ANQGSEA. The authors' processing: Cell counts per sample came from amplifying reference gene primers. TCRdb's copy holds only in-frame clones and misses some; the assay was immunoSEQ multiplex PCR. From that table come the V and J calls and clone size; the DNA was used to work out D and trimming. The sample has tens of thousands of clones; 65% to 85% are singletons. V usage is TRBV29-1 and J usage is TRBJ1-4; tentative D call: TRBD1 (5 bases). This TCR came from a human donor in a cohort sampled during active COVID-19. Sequencing input: peripheral blood. Here the CDR3 reads CSVGLNNEKLFF. The CDR3 DNA follows: TGCAGCGTGGGACTGAATAATGAAAAACTGTTTTTT.